Listed here are 27 T cell receptor beta chains from one sample, sequenced in a study of control samples from healthy donors and cancer patients. The assay was immunoSEQ multiplex PCR, and TCRdb's table has in-frame clones only and misses some. The sample records about 160,000 clones, under 96% being singletons. Sequenced: blood. The receptor source for this set is a woman under 40 in good health.

This chain joins TRBV5-8 and TRBJ1-5, with 12 bases matching TRBD1. V lost 2 bases to trimming and J lost 2 bases; unmatched junction nucleotides: 5. Germline CDR1 is SGHTS and CDR2 is YDEGEE. The CDR3 has 17 amino acids. For the CDR3, the DNA is TGTGCCAGCAGCTTTGGGACAGGGGGCGGGGGCAATCAGCCCCAGCATTTT. As protein: CASSFGTGGGGNQPQHF.

The gene calls are TRBV23-1 and TRBJ2-1, with TRBD2 matching 7 bases. TRBV23-1 is an ORF, and what it does is uncertain. V lost 0 bases to trimming and J lost 5 bases; unmatched junction nucleotides: 19. This CDR3 is built from 20 residues. The CDR3 here is CASSQSVEAGAPSRDNEQFF. CDR3 DNA: TGCGCCAGCAGTCAATCGGTAGAGGCGGGAGCGCCTTCTCGCGACAATGAGCAGTTCTTC.

In this sample, this clone turned up once. The chain recombines TRBV13 with TRBJ1-5; maybe TRBD1 (6 bases). The CDR3 has 14 amino acids. Per the germline V gene, CDR1 is PRHDT and CDR2 is FYEKMQ (reference sequence). Trimming removed 5 bases at V and 3 bases at J, with 11 bases between. The CDR3 DNA sequence: TGTGCCAGCAGCCGCAGGGACATCAATCAGCCCCAGCATTTT. This gives the protein CASSRRDINQPQHF.

The chain uses TRBV25-1 and TRBJ2-5, with 8 bases identical to TRBD2. The CDR3 loop spans 15 amino acids. Germline assignment: CDR1 MGHDK and CDR2 SYGVNS. Trimming at V came to 8 bases and at J to 0 bases, leaving 8 bases not matched to a gene. CDR3 bases: TGTGCCAGCCAACGGGCGGGGGGTTACCAAGAGACCCAGTACTTC. Translated, it gives CASQRAGGYQETQYF.

The chain recombines TRBV7-9 with TRBJ2-1; 14 positions agree with TRBD2. The J segment lost 5 bases and the V segment lost 6 bases, leaving 6 bases of the junction unmatched. Germline assignment: CDR1 SEHNR and CDR2 FQNEAQ (reference sequence). The CDR3 has 16 residues. The CDR3, as DNA: TGTGCCAGCAGAGATCTGGGACTAGCGGGGGACAATGAGCAGTTCTTC. Translating it yields CASRDLGLAGDNEQFF.

This clone appeared once. The rearrangement uses TRBV9 and TRBJ2-7; 7 bases align to TRBD1. In germline, CDR1 is SGDLS, CDR2 YYNGEE. With V trimmed by 6 bases and J by 0 bases, 6 bases remained unmatched. The CDR3 consists of 14 residues. CDR3 DNA sequence: TGTGCCAGCACCCCGGGACAGAGCTCCTACGAGCAGTACTTC. Translating it yields CASTPGQSSYEQYF.

The CDR3 sequence: CASSQSGTHSYEQYF. The CDR3 DNA follows: TGTGCCAGCAGCCAAAGCGGGACGCACTCCTACGAGCAGTACTTC. This chain links TRBV7-9 with TRBJ2-7; 7 bases fit TRBD2. Germline CDR1 is SEHNR and CDR2 is FQNEAQ (reference sequence). With 5 bases clipped from V and 0 bases from J, the junction kept 7 bases outside the gene matches. The CDR3 spans 15 residues.

J is TRBJ1-5 and V is TRBV3-1 (or the pseudogene TRBV3-2); D not certain. CDR3 size: 14 residues. CDR1 is LGHDT and CDR2 is YNNKEL in the germline V gene (reference sequence). V was cut by 2 bases and J by 2 bases, with 7 bases left in between. CDR3 residues: CASSQRGGNQPQHF. Here the CDR3 DNA reads TGTGCCAGCAGCCAACGGGGTGGCAATCAGCCCCAGCATTTT.

The chain links TRBV3-1 (or the pseudogene TRBV3-2) to TRBJ2-7; D ambiguous. Deletions cut 0 bases from V and 3 bases from J, with 12 bases between. Germline CDR1 reads LGHDT; CDR2 reads YNNKEL (reference sequence). The CDR3 spans 15 residues. CDR3 protein: CASSQDFVADYEQYF. CDR3 in DNA: TGTGCCAGCAGCCAAGATTTTGTCGCAGACTACGAGCAGTACTTC.

The chain carries TRBV10-3 and TRBJ1-5; TRBD1 is a possible D gene (5 bases). CDR3 size: 15 residues. CDR1 and CDR2 from the germline V gene are ENHRY and SYGVKD. Trimming left V 6 bases short and J 3 bases short, with 15 bases between. The CDR3 DNA reads as TGTGCCATCAGCGGGACTCTCGATTCCAATCAGCCCCAGCATTTT. As protein: CAISGTLDSNQPQHF.

J is TRBJ1-4 and V is TRBV10-1; 8 bases agree with TRBD1. The V segment lost 2 bases and the J segment 7 bases; nucleotides outside the gene matches: 12. The germline V gene encodes CDR1 WNHNN and CDR2 SYGVQD (reference sequence). The CDR3 contains 17 residues. The CDR3, as DNA: TGCGCCAGCAGTGAGCCCCGGGGGCAGGGGGCGAGTGAAAAACTGTTTTTT. Protein product: CASSEPRGQGASEKLFF.

V is TRBV29-1 and J is TRBJ1-2; D may be TRBD1 (5 bases). Germline CDR1 reads SQVTM; CDR2 reads ANQGSEA. Trimming removed 5 bases at V and 0 bases at J, with 10 bases between. CDR3 size: 13 residues. CDR3 in DNA: TGCAGCGTTTTCGACAGATCTAACTATGGCTACACCTTC. It codes for CSVFDRSNYGYTF.

V usage is TRBV29-1 and J usage is TRBJ1-4, with no clear D. The V end was cut by 4 bases, the J end by 17 bases, with 20 bases between. The CDR3 is 12 residues long. CDR1 SQVTM and CDR2 ANQGSEA come from the germline V gene. In DNA, the CDR3 is TGCAGCGTTGGGGAGGCTCCCCTCCAGCTTTTTTTT. It translates to CSVGEAPLQLFF.

The V call is TRBV5-1, the J call TRBJ1-6, with D perhaps TRBD1 (6 bases). This CDR3 has 14 residues. CDR1 and CDR2 from the germline V gene are SGHRS and YFSETQ. The V gene lost 3 bases and the J gene lost 6 bases, with 10 bases spanning the gap. The CDR3 DNA follows: TGCGCCAGCAGCTGGGACAAGGGTAATTCACCCCTCCACTTT. Residues: CASSWDKGNSPLHF.

V gene TRBV10-2 combines with J gene TRBJ2-5; 7 bases line up with TRBD1. The CDR3 spans 13 residues. Germline V gives CDR1 WSHSY, CDR2 SAAADI. Germline trimming cut 6 bases from V and 5 bases from J; bases unmatched to any gene: 6. CDR3 protein: CASRGGWWETQYF. In DNA form, the CDR3 reads TGCGCCAGCAGAGGGGGCTGGTGGGAGACCCAGTACTTC.

The J gene is TRBJ1-1, the V gene TRBV11-2, with D perhaps TRBD1 (5 bases). Germline CDR1 reads SGHAT; CDR2 reads FQNNGV. CDR3 length: 15 amino acids. V was clipped by 5 bases and J by 0 bases, with 13 bases between them. The CDR3 DNA reads as TGTGCCAGCAGCAACGCTGGGGCTTTGAACACTGAAGCTTTCTTT. Protein product: CASSNAGALNTEAFF.

The V call is TRBV28, the J call TRBJ2-2; D not certain. CDR3 size: 13 residues. Per germline, CDR1 MDHEN and CDR2 SYDVKM. V lost 7 bases and J 1 base, leaving 7 bases between the germline ends. The CDR3 coding sequence is TGTGCCAGCATCGCGCTGAACACCGGGGAGCTGTTTTTT. It encodes CASIALNTGELFF.

The gene calls are TRBV3-1 (or the pseudogene TRBV3-2) and TRBJ1-1; weak D call: TRBD1 (5 bases). The length of the CDR3 is 11 residues. Germline V gene data show CDR1 as LGHDT and CDR2 as YNNKEL (reference sequence). Trimming left V 4 bases short and J 8 bases short, with 8 bases between. As DNA, the CDR3 is TGTGCCAGCAGCCTCCGGGACGAAGCTTTCTTT. Encoded protein: CASSLRDEAFF.

This sequence joins TRBV3-1 (or the pseudogene TRBV3-2) and TRBJ2-7; TRBD2 might be the D (6 bases). The V and J ends lost 1 base and 2 bases respectively, with 18 bases between them. Germline V gene data show CDR1 as LGHDT and CDR2 as YNNKEL (reference sequence). The CDR3 length is 17 residues. CDR3: CASSQVVGSGLTYEQYF. CDR3 DNA: TGTGCCAGCAGCCAAGTGGTTGGGAGCGGGTTGACCTACGAGCAGTACTTC.

The chain joins TRBV27 to TRBJ1-6; D is unresolved. The germline V gene has CDR1 MNHEY and CDR2 SMNVEV (reference sequence). V lost 6 bases to trimming and J lost 7 bases, with 16 bases between them. The CDR3 contains 15 residues. Here the CDR3 DNA reads TGTGCCAGCAGAGTAGTCACGGGCCAAAATTCACCCCTCCACTTT. Its translation is CASRVVTGQNSPLHF.

The chain recombines TRBV9 with TRBJ2-6, with TRBD2 matching 9 bases. Per the germline V gene, CDR1 is SGDLS and CDR2 is YYNGEE. The junction had 7 bases not matched to a gene; V was cut back by 4 bases and J by 2 bases. The CDR3 contains 17 residues. The CDR3 DNA reads TGTGCCAGCAGCTCTAGCGGGACGTTAACTGGGGCCAACGTCCTGACTTTC. Protein: CASSSSGTLTGANVLTF.

The chain is built from TRBV6-5 and TRBJ2-7; no firm D call. CDR1 and CDR2 from the germline V gene are MNHEY and SVGAGI. Trimming shortened V by 7 bases and J by 6 bases, and 22 bases separated the two germline ends. There are 15 residues in the CDR3. The CDR3, as DNA: TGTGCCAGCATAGGGTACAGATCCGCTTCGTCCGAGCAGTACTTC. Its protein product is CASIGYRSASSEQYF.

The gene calls are TRBV9 and TRBJ2-1; 10 nucleotides agree with TRBD2. Germline trimming cut 4 bases from V and 2 bases from J; bases unmatched to any gene: 3. Germline V gene lookup returns CDR1 SGDLS and CDR2 YYNGEE. This CDR3 comprises 15 residues. CDR3 protein: CASSPTSGAYNEQFF. As DNA, the CDR3 is TGTGCCAGCAGCCCTACTAGCGGGGCCTACAATGAGCAGTTCTTC. Combining the CDR3 with reference TRBV9 and TRBJ2-1 gives the whole variable domain DSGVTQTPKHLITATGQRVTLRCSPRSGDLSVYWYQQSLDQGLQFLIQYYNGEERAKGNILERFSAQQFPDLHSELNLSSLELGDSALYFCASSPTSGAYNEQFFGPGTRLTVL.

The V and J genes are TRBV15 and TRBJ2-5, with D perhaps matching TRBD2 (6 bases). Germline values: CDR1 LNHNV, CDR2 YYDKDF (reference sequence). CDR3 size: 15 residues. The V gene lost 5 bases and the J gene lost 4 bases, with 17 bases spanning the gap. CDR3 sequence (DNA): TGTGCCACCAGCGCGGTCTGGACTATAGGAGAGACCCAGTACTTC. It translates to CATSAVWTIGETQYF. Full variable domain (remainder filled in from reference TRBV15 and TRBJ2-5): DAMVIQNPRYQVTQFGKPVTLSCSQTLNHNVMYWYQQKSSQAPKLLFHYYDKDFNNEADTPDNFQSRRPNTSFCFLDIRSPGLGDTAMYLCATSAVWTIGETQYFGPGTRLLVL.

The genes are TRBV5-1 and TRBJ1-3; D unclear. There are 15 residues in the CDR3. Germline V gives CDR1 SGHRS, CDR2 YFSETQ. V lost 3 bases and J 4 bases, leaving 14 bases between the germline ends. Here the CDR3 reads CASSSNRVGGNTIYF. The CDR3 region has the DNA TGCGCCAGCAGCTCAAACCGCGTGGGAGGAAACACCATATATTTT.

The gene calls are TRBV3-1 (or the pseudogene TRBV3-2) and TRBJ2-7; D ambiguous. The CDR3 sequence is 14 residues long. Germline values: CDR1 LGHDT, CDR2 YNNKEL (reference sequence). V lost 4 bases and J 0 bases, leaving 10 bases between the germline ends. The DNA of the CDR3 is TGTGCCAGCAGCCTGCTTTCCGGCTCCTACGAGCAGTACTTC. Translated, it gives CASSLLSGSYEQYF.

The chain employs TRBV28 and TRBJ2-1, with 10 bases identical to TRBD1. Germline V lookup: CDR1 MDHEN, CDR2 SYDVKM. V lost 5 bases and J lost 6; bases outside the gene matches: 10. The CDR3 loop spans 16 amino acids. CDR3 amino acids: CASSPTGQGLTNEQFF. The CDR3 DNA reads as TGTGCCAGCAGTCCCACGGGACAGGGGTTGACCAATGAGCAGTTCTTC.